The 2 T cell receptor beta chains reported below all come from one sample, sequenced in a study of cytomegalovirus exposure and HLA in healthy donors (dated by TCRdb to 2016 to 2017). Receptor libraries were prepared by the immunoSEQ multiplex PCR assay. A mixture of 60 forward primers for TCR Vbeta segments and 13 reverse primers for TCR Jbeta segments was used in the multiplex PCR. The table comes from immuneACCESS by way of TCRdb, which keeps in-frame sequences with V and J called. Part of the clones is missing from these tables; in studies checked, under half for an unresolved V gene and the rest for unknown reasons. The table for this sample lists fewer than 200,000 clones. The ten largest clones take up 1% to 1.5% of the sample. Sequencing input: PBMCs. Receptors originate from a woman between 55 and 75 years old in good health and CMV-seronegative.

The chain has TRBV6-1 and TRBJ1-2, with D possibly being TRBD1 (5 bases). Per germline, CDR1 MNHNS and CDR2 SASEGT. V shed 0 bases and J shed 2 bases, with 13 bases lying between them. The CDR3 is 16 residues long. CDR3 nucleotides: TGTGCCAGCAGTGAAGCTGTTGGTCAGGGCAACTATGGCTACACCTTC. Translation gives CASSEAVGQGNYGYTF.

The chain links TRBV9 to TRBJ1-2; unclear D gene. The ends were cut back, 0 bases at V and 0 bases at J, with 9 bases in the middle. This CDR3 is 15 amino acids long. Germline values: CDR1 SGDLS, CDR2 YYNGEE. Written as DNA, the CDR3 is TGTGCCAGCAGCGTAGATTGGGCCGCTAACTATGGCTACACCTTC. This translates into CASSVDWAANYGYTF.